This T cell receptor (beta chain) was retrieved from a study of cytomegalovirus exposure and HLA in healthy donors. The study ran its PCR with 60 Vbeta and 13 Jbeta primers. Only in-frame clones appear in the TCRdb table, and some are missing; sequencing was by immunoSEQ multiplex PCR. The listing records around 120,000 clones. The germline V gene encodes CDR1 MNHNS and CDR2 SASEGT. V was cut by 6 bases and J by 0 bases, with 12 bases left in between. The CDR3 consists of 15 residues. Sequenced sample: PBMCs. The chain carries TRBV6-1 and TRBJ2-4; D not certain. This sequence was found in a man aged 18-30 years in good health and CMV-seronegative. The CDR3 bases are TGTGCCAGCAGCCGAACTTTCCTAGCCAAAAACATTCAGTACTTC. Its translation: CASSRTFLAKNIQYF.